Listed here are 22 T cell receptor beta chains from one sample, sequenced in a study of blood T cell repertoires in COVID-19. Data came from immunoSEQ multiplex PCR; TCRdb stores just in-frame clones and leaves some out. The table has about 150,000 clones, roughly 84% seen once. Sequenced: peripheral blood. These TCRs come from a woman between 50 and 59 years old in a cohort sampled during active or convalescent COVID-19.

The chain is built from TRBV15 and TRBJ1-1, with 9 bases identical to TRBD1. Germline loops: CDR1 LNHNV, CDR2 YYDKDF (reference sequence). The CDR3 extends over 12 amino acids. CDR3 bases: TGTGCAGTACAGGGGGCCGCCACTGAAGCTTTCTTT. Translation gives CAVQGAATEAFF.

The chain has TRBV5-1 and TRBJ1-4; tentatively, D is TRBD1 (5 bases). The V and J ends lost 0 bases and 8 bases respectively, with 14 bases between them. Germline V gene lookup returns CDR1 SGHRS and CDR2 YFSETQ. This CDR3 region has 15 residues. DNA of the CDR3: TGCGCCAGCAGCTTGGCGGGGGGGAGAAACGAAAAACTGTTTTTT. Its translation: CASSLAGGRNEKLFF.

The CDR3 is CASSQGVTEYTEAFF. The CDR3 DNA reads TGTGCCAGCAGCCAAGGTGTAACGGAGTACACTGAAGCTTTCTTT. The gene calls are TRBV3-1 (or the pseudogene TRBV3-2) and TRBJ1-1; D unresolved. Looked up from germline, CDR1 is LGHDT and CDR2 is YNNKEL (reference sequence). The CDR3 runs 15 residues. V gave up 1 base and J gave up 3 bases, with 12 bases separating them.

The V gene is TRBV29-1, the J gene TRBJ1-4, with a possible D match to TRBD1 (6 bases). V shed 6 bases and J shed 0 bases, with 11 bases lying between them. The CDR3 extends over 14 amino acids. CDR1 is SQVTM and CDR2 is ANQGSEA in the germline V gene. The CDR3 coding sequence is TGCAGCGTGGGACACCCTGCAACTAATGAAAAACTGTTTTTT. This sequence encodes CSVGHPATNEKLFF.

The chain joins TRBV9 to TRBJ1-3, with D possibly TRBD1 on 6 matching bases. V dropped 3 bases and J dropped 0 bases, with 22 bases sitting between them. Germline loops: CDR1 SGDLS, CDR2 YYNGEE. CDR3 length equals 19 residues. CDR3 DNA sequence: TGTGCCAGCAGCGCCGCCCTAACCACAGGGATTGGCTCTGGAAACACCATATATTTT. Protein sequence: CASSAALTTGIGSGNTIYF.

The CDR3 loop reads CASSSWTGGTNTGELFF. The CDR3 DNA reads as TGCGCCAGCAGCTCCTGGACAGGGGGTACGAACACCGGGGAGCTGTTTTTT. V gene TRBV5-1 combines with J gene TRBJ2-2; the match to TRBD1 covers 10 bases. Germline lookup yields CDR1 SGHRS and CDR2 YFSETQ. Losses at the gene ends were 3 bases for V and 0 bases for J; bases not matched to a gene: 5. The CDR3 runs 17 residues.

The chain recombines TRBV2 with TRBJ1-5, with 8 positions matching TRBD1. Trimming took 4 bases from V and 7 from J; bases not matched to a gene: 6. The CDR3 is made up of 14 amino acids. Germline CDR1 reads SNHLY; CDR2 reads FYNNEI. The CDR3 DNA follows: TGTGCCAGCAGTGGGACAGGGTTATCCCAGCCCCAGCATTTT. Translation gives CASSGTGLSQPQHF.

Of note for this clone: This sample also contains other DNA sequences that code for the same CDR3. The chain joins TRBV18 to TRBJ1-6; TRBD1 aligns across 10 bases. Germline assignment: CDR1 KGHSH and CDR2 LQKENI. V shed 4 bases and J 5 bases; nucleotides not matched to a gene: 2. The CDR3 totals 15 residues. CDR3 nucleotides: TGTGCCAGCTCACTGGGGACAGGGGATAATTCACCCCTCCACTTT. Translating it yields CASSLGTGDNSPLHF.

The CDR3 DNA reads TGTGCCAGCAGCCTAATAACCTACGAGCAGTACTTC. Translated, it gives CASSLITYEQYF. The V gene is TRBV12-3 or TRBV12-4, the J gene TRBJ2-7; D is uncertain. Trimming shortened V by 6 bases and J by 2 bases, and 8 bases separated the two germline ends. The CDR3 has 12 residues.

The chain is built from TRBV9 and TRBJ1-5; TRBD1 is a possible D gene (6 bases). V lost 4 bases, J lost 15 bases, and 11 bases lay in between. The CDR3 runs 10 residues. Germline CDR1 reads SGDLS; CDR2 reads YYNGEE. CDR3 coding DNA: TGTGCCAGCAGCCCTCAGGGGTTGCATTTT. Its protein is CASSPQGLHF.

This rearrangement joins TRBV5-1 to TRBJ1-2; D is possibly TRBD1 (5 bases). Trimming removed 3 bases from V and 7 bases from J, with 16 bases in between. The CDR3 consists of 14 residues. CDR1 SGHRS and CDR2 YFSETQ come from the germline V gene. The CDR3 reads CASSWGEARSGYTF. DNA for the CDR3: TGCGCCAGCAGCTGGGGGGAGGCTCGTAGTGGCTACACCTTC.

A few counts support this clone. The rearrangement links TRBV7-3 to TRBJ2-3; perhaps TRBD2 as D (5 bases). The CDR3 covers 14 residues. Germline CDR1 SGHTA, CDR2 FQGTGA. V lost 2 bases, J lost 5 bases, and 11 bases lay in between. The CDR3 sequence is CASSLRGAEDTQYF. The CDR3 DNA sequence: TGTGCCAGCAGCTTACGGGGAGCCGAAGATACGCAGTATTTT.

The chain employs TRBV10-3 and TRBJ1-2, with 7 bases that match TRBD1. The CDR3 is 13 amino acids. V shed 7 bases and J 5 bases; nucleotides not matched to a gene: 7. The germline gives CDR1 ENHRY, CDR2 SYGVKD. CDR3 DNA sequence: TGTGCCATCAATACACAGGGGTTGTATGGCTACACCTTC. It codes for CAINTQGLYGYTF.

The V and J genes are TRBV6-1 and TRBJ1-2; TRBD1 might be the D (5 bases). Trimming stripped 2 bases from V and 8 bases from J, with 21 bases between. Germline-derived CDR1 and CDR2 are MNHNS and SASEGT. This CDR3 spans 16 amino acids. The CDR3, as DNA: TGTGCCAGCAGTGAAAGGGACTTTCCTTATCCGGAGGGCTACACCTTC. Its translation is CASSERDFPYPEGYTF.

The chain employs TRBV6-5 and TRBJ2-5; the D gene is possibly TRBD2 (6 bases). The V gene's germline CDR1 is MNHEY and CDR2 SVGAGI. V was shortened by 5 bases and J by 5 bases, with 15 bases between the two germline ends. This CDR3 is built from 14 residues. CDR3 region: CASSHTSLGETQYF. Here the CDR3 DNA reads TGTGCCAGCAGTCACACTAGCCTAGGGGAGACCCAGTACTTC.

A few counts support this clone. The chain carries TRBV7-2 and TRBJ1-2; maybe TRBD1 (6 bases). Germline lookup yields CDR1 SGHTA and CDR2 FQGNSA. V was shortened by 5 bases and J by 4 bases, with 11 bases between the two germline ends. This CDR3 region has 13 residues. CDR3 sequence reads: CASSIGQFYGYTF. The CDR3 coding sequence is TGTGCCAGCAGCATTGGACAGTTCTATGGCTACACCTTC.

The CDR3 here is CASSGTVNLNTEAFF. CDR3 DNA: TGTGCCAGCAGTGGGACAGTGAATTTGAACACTGAAGCTTTCTTT. The V and J genes are TRBV4-2 and TRBJ1-1; 7 nucleotides align to TRBD1. J lost 0 bases, V lost 6 bases, and 7 bases had no gene match. This CDR3 has 15 amino acids. Germline V gives CDR1 LGHNA, CDR2 YNFKEQ.

The J gene is TRBJ1-4, the V gene TRBV7-9; no definite D call. The germline V gene has CDR1 SEHNR and CDR2 FQNEAQ (reference sequence). This CDR3 contains 15 residues. V was pared by 5 bases and J by 5 bases, with 15 bases between. DNA for the CDR3: TGTGCCAGCAGCGCCTCTCGGGAGTCCAATGAAAAACTGTTTTTT. Translated: CASSASRESNEKLFF.

The chain joins TRBV2 to TRBJ2-7; no definite D call. V lost 4 bases to trimming and J lost 2 bases, with 9 bases between them. The germline V gene encodes CDR1 SNHLY and CDR2 FYNNEI. This CDR3 comprises 13 residues. The CDR3 coding sequence is TGTGCCAGCAGTGTTCAGGTTGCCTACGAGCAGTACTTC. It is translated as CASSVQVAYEQYF.

The V and J genes are TRBV19 and TRBJ1-1; TRBD1 agrees at 12 bases. The CDR3 has 17 amino acids. V dropped 7 bases and J dropped 1; count of bases not matched to a gene: 10. Germline V gives CDR1 LNHDA, CDR2 SQIVND (reference sequence). The DNA of the CDR3 is TGTGCCAGTACCCCCCGGGACAGGGGGCACCCGAACACTGAAGCTTTCTTT. Amino acid sequence: CASTPRDRGHPNTEAFF.

The rearrangement joins TRBV4-3 to TRBJ1-2; TRBD1 aligns across 8 bases. CDR3 length equals 16 residues. Trimming at V came to 3 bases and at J to 4 bases, leaving 10 bases not matched to a gene. From germline, CDR1 is LGHNA and CDR2 YSLEER. CDR3 residues: CASSQGQAKGLYGYTF. For the CDR3, the DNA is TGCGCCAGCAGCCAGGGACAGGCCAAGGGTCTCTATGGCTACACCTTC.

This clone showed up just a few times. V gene TRBV12-3 or TRBV12-4 combines with J gene TRBJ2-1; D uncertain. Between the trimmed V and J ends, which lost 4 bases and 5 bases, there was a span of 6 bases. The CDR3 runs to 12 residues. CDR3 in DNA: TGTGCCAGCAGTTCCCGGGACAATGAGCAGTTCTTC. This gives the protein CASSSRDNEQFF.